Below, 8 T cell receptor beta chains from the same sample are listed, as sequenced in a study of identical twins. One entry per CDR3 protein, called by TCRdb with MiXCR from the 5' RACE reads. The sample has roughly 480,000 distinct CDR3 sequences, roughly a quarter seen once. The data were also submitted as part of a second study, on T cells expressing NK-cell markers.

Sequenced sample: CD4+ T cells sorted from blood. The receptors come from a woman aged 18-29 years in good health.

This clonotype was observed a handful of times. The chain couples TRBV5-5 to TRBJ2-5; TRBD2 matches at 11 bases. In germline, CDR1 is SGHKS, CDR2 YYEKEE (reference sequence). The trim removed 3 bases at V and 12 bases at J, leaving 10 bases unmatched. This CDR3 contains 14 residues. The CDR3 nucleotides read TGTGCCAGCAGCTCCTCGACTAGCGGGGCCCCGGAGTACTTC. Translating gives CASSSSTSGAPEYF.

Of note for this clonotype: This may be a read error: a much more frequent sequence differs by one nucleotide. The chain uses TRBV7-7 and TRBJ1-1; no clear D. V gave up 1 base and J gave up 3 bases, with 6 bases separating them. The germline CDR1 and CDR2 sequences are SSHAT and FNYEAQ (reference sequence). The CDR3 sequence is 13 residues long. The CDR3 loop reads CASSLERDTEAFF. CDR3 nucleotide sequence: TGTGCCAGCAGCTTAGAAAGGGACACTGAAGCTTTCTTT.

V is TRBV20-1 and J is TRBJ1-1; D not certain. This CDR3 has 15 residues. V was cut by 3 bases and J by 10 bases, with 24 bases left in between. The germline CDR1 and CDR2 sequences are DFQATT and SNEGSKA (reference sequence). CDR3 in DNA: TGCAGTGCTAGGAGGAGCGGCGCCGAACCTGGCGGAGCTTTCTTT. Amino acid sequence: CSARRSGAEPGGAFF.

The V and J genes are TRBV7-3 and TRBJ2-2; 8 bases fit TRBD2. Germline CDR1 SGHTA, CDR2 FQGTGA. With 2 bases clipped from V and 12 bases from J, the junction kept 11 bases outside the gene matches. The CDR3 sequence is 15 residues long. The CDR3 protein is CASSLGPAGGAQLFF. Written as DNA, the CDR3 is TGTGCCAGCAGCTTAGGCCCCGCGGGGGGAGCACAGCTGTTTTTT.

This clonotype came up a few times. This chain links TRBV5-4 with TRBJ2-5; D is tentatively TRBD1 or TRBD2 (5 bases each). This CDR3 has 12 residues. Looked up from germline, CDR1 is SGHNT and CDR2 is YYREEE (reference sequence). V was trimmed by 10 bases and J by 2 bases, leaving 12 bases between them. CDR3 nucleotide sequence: TGTGCCCCCGGGACCCGACAAGAGACCCAGTACTTC. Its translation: CAPGTRQETQYF.

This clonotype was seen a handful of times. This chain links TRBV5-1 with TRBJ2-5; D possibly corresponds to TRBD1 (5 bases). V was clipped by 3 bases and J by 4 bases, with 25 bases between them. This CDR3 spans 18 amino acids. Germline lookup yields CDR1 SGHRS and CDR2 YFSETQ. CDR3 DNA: TGCGCCAGCAGCTCCCCGGTCCTTAAGCTACCTAGGGGAGAGACCCAGTACTTC. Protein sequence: CASSSPVLKLPRGETQYF. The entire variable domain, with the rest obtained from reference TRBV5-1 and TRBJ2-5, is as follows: KAGVTQTPRYLIKTRGQQVTLSCSPISGHRSVSWYQQTPGQGLQFLFEYFSETQRNKGNFPGRFSGRQFSNSRSEMNVSTLELGDSALYLCASSSPVLKLPRGETQYFGPGTRLLVL.

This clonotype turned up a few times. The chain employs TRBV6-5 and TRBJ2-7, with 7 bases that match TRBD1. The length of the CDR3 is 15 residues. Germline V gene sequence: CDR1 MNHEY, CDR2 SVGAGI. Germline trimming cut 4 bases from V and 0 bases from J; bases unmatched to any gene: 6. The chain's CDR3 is CASSLNRGSSYEQYF. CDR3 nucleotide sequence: TGTGCCAGCAGTTTAAACAGGGGTAGCTCCTACGAGCAGTACTTC.

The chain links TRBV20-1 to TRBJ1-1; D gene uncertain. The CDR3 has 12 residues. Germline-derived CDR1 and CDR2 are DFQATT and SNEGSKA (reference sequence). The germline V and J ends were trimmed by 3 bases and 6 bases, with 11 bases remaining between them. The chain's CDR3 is CSASEGFAEAFF. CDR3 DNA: TGCAGTGCTAGCGAGGGTTTCGCTGAAGCTTTCTTT.